This T cell receptor (beta chain) came from a study of blood T cell repertoires in COVID-19. Across the whole study: Acute-phase and convalescent COVID-19 samples originated in the United States, Italy and Spain. Sources were T cells, B-cell-depleted T cells, or PBMCs; the material itself was cDNA or gDNA.

Original processing methods: Amplifying reference gene primers gave estimates of nucleated cell counts. The method was immunoSEQ multiplex PCR; TCRdb's version includes in-frame clones alone and lacks a portion of them. V and J calls and clone size come straight from that table; D and trimming were deduced from the DNA. The sample includes under 50,000 clones, 80% of them seen just once. V lost 0 bases and J 2 bases, leaving 16 bases between the germline ends. The CDR3 is made up of 17 amino acids. Germline loops: CDR1 SNHLY, CDR2 FYNNEI. V is TRBV2 and J is TRBJ1-2; D is unclear. Sequences were obtained from peripheral blood. The TCR comes from a man aged 80 or over with active or convalescent COVID-19. CDR3 DNA: TGTGCCAGCAGTGAAGCGCTTCGGGGAAGGAAGAACTATGGCTACACCTTC. Translating it yields CASSEALRGRKNYGYTF.